This T cell receptor (beta chain) was sequenced during a study of post-analysis software for immune sequencing data. On the study more broadly: Secondary progressive, relapsing-remitting and progressive-relapsing multiple sclerosis were among the included disease courses. The study, taken as a whole, reports: Controls had lower frequencies than patients of a handful of TRBV segments, which included TRBV5-6, TRBV5-1 and TRBV20-1. When the samples were clustered directly with F measure, those that had been prepared in the same batch showed strong co-clustering. People with multiple sclerosis had a significantly lower normalized Chao1 diversity than controls did.

Germline V gene lookup returns CDR1 LNHDA and CDR2 SQIVND (reference sequence). V shed 4 bases and J shed 5 bases, with 12 bases lying between them. The CDR3 runs 13 residues. Unique molecular identifiers tagged the TCR beta cDNA libraries. Input of about 0.95 to 11 million T cells yielded approximately 500,000 cDNA molecules. TCRdb analysed the PCR reads with MiXCR anew, one entry per CDR3 protein. The sample carries some 690,000 distinct CDR3 sequences, 55% to 60% recorded once. With regard to this clonotype: What it binds is unknown.

V and J are TRBV19 and TRBJ2-7; D remains unclear. Sequencing used blood. The TCR comes from a girl aged 2 to 10 with multiple sclerosis. CDR3 in DNA: TGTGCCAGTAGTACCAGATCTGGGAACGAGCAGTACTTC. Its protein product is CASSTRSGNEQYF.